The following is a T cell receptor beta chain sequence with its context. Antigen unknown. The data are from a study of shared clonotypes between healthy human individuals. Germline V gene data show CDR1 as WNHNN and CDR2 as SYGVQD (reference sequence). This CDR3 has 15 residues. The V segment lost 3 bases and the J segment 4 bases; nucleotides outside the gene matches: 6. Running of the assay took place at deep level. The protocol was immunoSEQ multiplex PCR, while the TCRdb copy is restricted to in-frame clones and leaves out a portion. The table records around 1.1 million clones, around 82% of them present only once. General study findings and limits: With a handful of donors compared, 4% to 5.5% of naive CD4 clonotypes were shared.

This TCR was recovered from a young man in good health. Some clones in this sample may be carry-over from other donors' samples. The sample taken for sequencing was memory CD4+ T cells from PBMCs. As for subset: CD45RA-negative fraction. This chain connects TRBV10-1 to TRBJ2-7; 10 bases map to TRBD2. The CDR3 here is CASSDQREGRYEQYF. CDR3 nucleotides: TGCGCCAGCAGTGATCAGCGGGAGGGCCGGTACGAGCAGTACTTC.